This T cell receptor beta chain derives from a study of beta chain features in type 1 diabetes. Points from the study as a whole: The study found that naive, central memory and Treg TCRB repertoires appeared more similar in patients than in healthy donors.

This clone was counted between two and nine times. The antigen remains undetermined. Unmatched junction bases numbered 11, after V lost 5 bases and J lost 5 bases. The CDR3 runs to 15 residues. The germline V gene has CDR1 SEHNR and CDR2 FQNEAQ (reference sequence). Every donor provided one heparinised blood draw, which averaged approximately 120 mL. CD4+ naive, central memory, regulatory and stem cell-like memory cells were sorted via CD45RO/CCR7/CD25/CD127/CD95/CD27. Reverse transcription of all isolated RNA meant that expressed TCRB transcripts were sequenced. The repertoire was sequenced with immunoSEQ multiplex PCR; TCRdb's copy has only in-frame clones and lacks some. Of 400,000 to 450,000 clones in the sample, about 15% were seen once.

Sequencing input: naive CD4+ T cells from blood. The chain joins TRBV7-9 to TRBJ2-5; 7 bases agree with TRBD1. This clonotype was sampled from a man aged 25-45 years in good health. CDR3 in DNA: TGTGCCAGCAGCCCAGGGGGACCCTCCGGGGAGACCCAGTACTTC. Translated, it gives CASSPGGPSGETQYF.